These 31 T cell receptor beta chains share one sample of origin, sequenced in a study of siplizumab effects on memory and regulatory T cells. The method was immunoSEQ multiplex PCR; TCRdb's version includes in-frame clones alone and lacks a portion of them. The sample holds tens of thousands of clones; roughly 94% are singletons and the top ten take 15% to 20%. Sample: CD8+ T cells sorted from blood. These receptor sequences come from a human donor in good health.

CDR3: CASSLTEGGELFF. For the CDR3, the DNA is TGTGCCAGCAGCTTAACCGAGGGAGGGGAGCTGTTTTTT. This chain connects TRBV7-3 to TRBJ2-2; D perhaps matches TRBD2 (5 bases). CDR1 and CDR2 from the germline V gene are SGHTA and FQGTGA. This CDR3 is built from 13 residues. The V end was cut by 0 bases, the J end by 8 bases, with 7 bases between.

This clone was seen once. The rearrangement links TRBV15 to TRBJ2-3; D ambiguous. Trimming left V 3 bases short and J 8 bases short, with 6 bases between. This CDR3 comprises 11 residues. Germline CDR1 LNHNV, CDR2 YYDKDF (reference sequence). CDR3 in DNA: TGTGCCACCAGCAGTTCGGGTACGCAGTATTTT. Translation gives CATSSSGTQYF. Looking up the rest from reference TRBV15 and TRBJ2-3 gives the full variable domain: DAMVIQNPRYQVTQFGKPVTLSCSQTLNHNVMYWYQQKSSQAPKLLFHYYDKDFNNEADTPDNFQSRRPNTSFCFLDIRSPGLGDTAMYLCATSSSGTQYFGPGTRLTVL.

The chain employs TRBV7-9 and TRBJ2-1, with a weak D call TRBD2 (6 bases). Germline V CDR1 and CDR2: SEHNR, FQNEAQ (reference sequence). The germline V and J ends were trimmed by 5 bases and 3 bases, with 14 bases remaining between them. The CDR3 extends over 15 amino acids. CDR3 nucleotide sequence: TGTGCCAGCAGCGACGCCGGGACTCTCTACAATGAGCAGTTCTTC. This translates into CASSDAGTLYNEQFF.

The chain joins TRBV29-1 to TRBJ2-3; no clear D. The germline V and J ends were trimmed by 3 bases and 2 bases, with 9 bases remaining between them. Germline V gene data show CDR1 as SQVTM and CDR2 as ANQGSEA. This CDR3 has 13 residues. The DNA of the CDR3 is TGCAGCGTTGATACAGTTCTCACAGATACGCAGTATTTT. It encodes CSVDTVLTDTQYF.

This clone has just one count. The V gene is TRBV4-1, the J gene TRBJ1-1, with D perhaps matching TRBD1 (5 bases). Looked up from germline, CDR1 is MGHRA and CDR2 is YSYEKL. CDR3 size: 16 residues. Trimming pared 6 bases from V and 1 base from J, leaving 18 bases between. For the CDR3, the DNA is TGCGCCAGCAGTCACTTACCCGGCGGGGGGAACACTGAAGCTTTCTTT. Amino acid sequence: CASSHLPGGGNTEAFF.

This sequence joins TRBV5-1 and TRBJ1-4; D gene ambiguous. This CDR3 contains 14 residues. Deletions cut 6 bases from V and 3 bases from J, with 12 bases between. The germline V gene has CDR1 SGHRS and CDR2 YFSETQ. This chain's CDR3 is CASTWAGPNEKLFF. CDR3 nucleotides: TGCGCCAGCACCTGGGCAGGCCCTAATGAAAAACTGTTTTTT. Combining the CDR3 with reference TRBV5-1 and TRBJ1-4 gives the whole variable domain KAGVTQTPRYLIKTRGQQVTLSCSPISGHRSVSWYQQTPGQGLQFLFEYFSETQRNKGNFPGRFSGRQFSNSRSEMNVSTLELGDSALYLCASTWAGPNEKLFFGSGTQLSVL.

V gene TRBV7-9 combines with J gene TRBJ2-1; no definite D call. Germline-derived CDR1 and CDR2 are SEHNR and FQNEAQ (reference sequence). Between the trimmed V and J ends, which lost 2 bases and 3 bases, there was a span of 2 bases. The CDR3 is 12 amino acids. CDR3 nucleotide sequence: TGTGCCAGCAGCTTAATCTACAATGAGCAGTTCTTC. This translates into CASSLIYNEQFF.

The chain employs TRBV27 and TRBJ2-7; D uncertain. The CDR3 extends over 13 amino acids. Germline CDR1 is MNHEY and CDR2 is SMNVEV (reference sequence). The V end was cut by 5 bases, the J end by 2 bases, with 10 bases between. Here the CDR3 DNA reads TGTGCCAGCAGTATCAGTCTTACCTACGAGCAGTACTTC. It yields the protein CASSISLTYEQYF.

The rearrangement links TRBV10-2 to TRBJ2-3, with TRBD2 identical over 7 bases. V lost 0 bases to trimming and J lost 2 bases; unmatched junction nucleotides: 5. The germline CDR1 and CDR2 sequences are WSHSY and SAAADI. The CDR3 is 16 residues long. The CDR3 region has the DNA TGCGCCAGCAGTGAGTCGTCTAGCGGATACACAGATACGCAGTATTTT. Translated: CASSESSSGYTDTQYF.

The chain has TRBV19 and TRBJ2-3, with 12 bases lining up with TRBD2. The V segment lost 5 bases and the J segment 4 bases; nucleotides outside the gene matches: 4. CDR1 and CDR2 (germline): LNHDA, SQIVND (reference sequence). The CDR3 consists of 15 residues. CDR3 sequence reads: CASSSTSGSADTQYF. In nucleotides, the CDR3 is TGTGCCAGTAGTTCGACTAGCGGGAGTGCAGATACGCAGTATTTT.

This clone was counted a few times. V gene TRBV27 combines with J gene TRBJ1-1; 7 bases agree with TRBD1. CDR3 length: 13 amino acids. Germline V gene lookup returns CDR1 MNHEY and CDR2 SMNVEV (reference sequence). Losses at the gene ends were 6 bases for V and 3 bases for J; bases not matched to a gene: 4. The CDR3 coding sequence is TGTGCCAGCAGCCTGGGACAGCACACTGAAGCTTTCTTT. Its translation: CASSLGQHTEAFF.

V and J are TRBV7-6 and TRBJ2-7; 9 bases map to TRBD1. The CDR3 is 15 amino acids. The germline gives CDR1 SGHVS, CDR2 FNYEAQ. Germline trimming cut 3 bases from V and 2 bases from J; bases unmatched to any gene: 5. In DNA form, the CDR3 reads TGTGCCAGCAGCTTCGGGACAGGGCCCCCCTACGAGCAGTACTTC. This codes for CASSFGTGPPYEQYF. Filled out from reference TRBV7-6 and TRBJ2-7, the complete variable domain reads GAGVSQSPRYKVTKRGQDVALRCDPISGHVSLYWYRQALGQGPEFLTYFNYEAQQDKSGLPNDRFSAERPEGSISTLTIQRTEQRDSAMYRCASSFGTGPPYEQYFGPGTRLTVT.

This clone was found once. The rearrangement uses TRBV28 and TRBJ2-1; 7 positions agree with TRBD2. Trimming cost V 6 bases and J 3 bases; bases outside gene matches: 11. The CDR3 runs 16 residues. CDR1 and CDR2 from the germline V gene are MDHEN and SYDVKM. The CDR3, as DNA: TGTGCCAGCAGGCGAGGGCGGGAGAGGGTCTACAATGAGCAGTTCTTC. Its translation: CASRRGRERVYNEQFF.

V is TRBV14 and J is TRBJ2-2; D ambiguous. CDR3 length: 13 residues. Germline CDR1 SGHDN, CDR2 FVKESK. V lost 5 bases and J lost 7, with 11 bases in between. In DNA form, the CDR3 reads TGTGCCAGCAGCATAGGGCGGAGCGGGGAGCTGTTTTTT. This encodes CASSIGRSGELFF.

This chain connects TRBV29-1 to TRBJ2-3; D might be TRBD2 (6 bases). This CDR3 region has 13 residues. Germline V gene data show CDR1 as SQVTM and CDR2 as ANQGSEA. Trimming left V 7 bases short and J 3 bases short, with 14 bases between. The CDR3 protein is CSARGLLTDTQYF. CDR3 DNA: TGCAGCGCGCGAGGACTACTAACAGATACGCAGTATTTT.

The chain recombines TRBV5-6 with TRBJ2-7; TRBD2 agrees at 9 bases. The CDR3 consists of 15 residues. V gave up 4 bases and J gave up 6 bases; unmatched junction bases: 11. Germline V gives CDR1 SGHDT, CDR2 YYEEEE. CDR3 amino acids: CASSQGWTSAFEQYF. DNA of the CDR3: TGTGCCAGCAGCCAGGGATGGACTAGCGCCTTCGAGCAGTACTTC.

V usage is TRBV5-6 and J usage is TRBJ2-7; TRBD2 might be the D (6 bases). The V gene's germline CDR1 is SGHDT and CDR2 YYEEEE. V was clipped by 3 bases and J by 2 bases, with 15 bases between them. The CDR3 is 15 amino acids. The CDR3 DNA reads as TGTGCCAGCAGCTGGGGGAGGATGAGTCCCTACGAGCAGTACTTC. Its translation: CASSWGRMSPYEQYF.

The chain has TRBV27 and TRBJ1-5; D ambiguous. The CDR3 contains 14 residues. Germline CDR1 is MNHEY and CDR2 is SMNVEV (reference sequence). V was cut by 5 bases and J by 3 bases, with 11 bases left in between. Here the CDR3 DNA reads TGTGCCAGCAGTGGGTCGGGGTACAATCAGCCCCAGCATTTT. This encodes CASSGSGYNQPQHF.

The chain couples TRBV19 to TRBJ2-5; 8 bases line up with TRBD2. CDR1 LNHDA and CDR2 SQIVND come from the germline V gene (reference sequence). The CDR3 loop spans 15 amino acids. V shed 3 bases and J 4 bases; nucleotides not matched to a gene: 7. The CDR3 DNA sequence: TGTGCCAGTAGTATTCAAGCGGGAGAACTAGAGACCCAGTACTTC. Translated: CASSIQAGELETQYF. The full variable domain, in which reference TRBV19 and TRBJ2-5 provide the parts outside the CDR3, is DGGITQSPKYLFRKEGQNVTLSCEQNLNHDAMYWYRQDPGQGLRLIYYSQIVNDFQKGDIAEGYSVSREKKESFPLTVTSAQKNPTAFYLCASSIQAGELETQYFGPGTRLLVL.

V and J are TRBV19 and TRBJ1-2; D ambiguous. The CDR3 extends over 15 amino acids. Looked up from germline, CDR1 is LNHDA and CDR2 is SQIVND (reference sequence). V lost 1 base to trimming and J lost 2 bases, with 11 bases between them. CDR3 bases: TGTGCCAGTAGTATAGGAATACGGCAGAACTATGGCTACACCTTC. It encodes CASSIGIRQNYGYTF.

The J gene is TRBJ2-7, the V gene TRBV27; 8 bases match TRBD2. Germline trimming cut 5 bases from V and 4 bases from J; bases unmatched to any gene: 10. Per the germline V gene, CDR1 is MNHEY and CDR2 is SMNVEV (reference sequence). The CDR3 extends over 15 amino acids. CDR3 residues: CASSPRGGKLYEQYF. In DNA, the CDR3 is TGTGCCAGCAGTCCCCGGGGGGGGAAATTATACGAGCAGTACTTC.

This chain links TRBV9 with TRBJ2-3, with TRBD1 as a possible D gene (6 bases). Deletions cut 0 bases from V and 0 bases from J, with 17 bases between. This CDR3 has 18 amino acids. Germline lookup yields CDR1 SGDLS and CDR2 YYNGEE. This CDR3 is CASSVGGRDISSTDTQYF. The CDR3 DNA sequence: TGTGCCAGCAGCGTAGGGGGACGGGACATAAGCAGCACAGATACGCAGTATTTT. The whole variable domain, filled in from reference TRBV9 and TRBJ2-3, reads DSGVTQTPKHLITATGQRVTLRCSPRSGDLSVYWYQQSLDQGLQFLIQYYNGEERAKGNILERFSAQQFPDLHSELNLSSLELGDSALYFCASSVGGRDISSTDTQYFGPGTRLTVL.

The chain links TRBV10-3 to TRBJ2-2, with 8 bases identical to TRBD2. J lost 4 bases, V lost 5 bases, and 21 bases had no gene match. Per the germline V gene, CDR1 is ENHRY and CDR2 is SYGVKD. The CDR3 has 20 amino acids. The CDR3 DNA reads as TGTGCCATCAGTTCTGGATTATTCGTACCGGGACTAGGAACCACCGGGGAGCTGTTTTTT. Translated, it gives CAISSGLFVPGLGTTGELFF.

The chain's CDR3 is CASRPWAGLLSEQYF. DNA for the CDR3: TGTGCCAGCAGGCCTTGGGCAGGGTTGTTATCCGAGCAGTACTTC. V is TRBV25-1 and J is TRBJ2-7, with D possibly matching TRBD1 (5 bases). The V end lost 6 bases, the J end lost 6 bases, and 21 bases lay between the germline ends. The CDR3 spans 15 residues. CDR1 and CDR2 (germline): MGHDK, SYGVNS.

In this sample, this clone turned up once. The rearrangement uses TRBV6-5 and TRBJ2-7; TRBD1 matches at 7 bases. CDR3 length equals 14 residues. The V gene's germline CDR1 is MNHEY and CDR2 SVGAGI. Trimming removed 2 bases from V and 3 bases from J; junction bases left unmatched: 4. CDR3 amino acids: CASSYRDSYYEQYF. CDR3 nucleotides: TGTGCCAGCAGTTACCGGGACAGTTACTACGAGCAGTACTTC.

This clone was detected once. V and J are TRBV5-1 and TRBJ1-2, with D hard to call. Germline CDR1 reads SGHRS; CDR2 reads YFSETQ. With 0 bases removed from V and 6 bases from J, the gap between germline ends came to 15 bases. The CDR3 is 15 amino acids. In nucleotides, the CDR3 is TGCGCCAGCAGCTTGGACAGCTGGTCTCCAAATGGCTACACCTTC. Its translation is CASSLDSWSPNGYTF.

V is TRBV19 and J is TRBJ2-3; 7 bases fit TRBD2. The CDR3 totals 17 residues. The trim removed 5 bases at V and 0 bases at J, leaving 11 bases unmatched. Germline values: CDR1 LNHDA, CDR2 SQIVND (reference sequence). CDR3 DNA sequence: TGTGCCAGTAGTCCTGACTACTGGCGGGAGAGCACAGATACGCAGTATTTT. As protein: CASSPDYWRESTDTQYF.

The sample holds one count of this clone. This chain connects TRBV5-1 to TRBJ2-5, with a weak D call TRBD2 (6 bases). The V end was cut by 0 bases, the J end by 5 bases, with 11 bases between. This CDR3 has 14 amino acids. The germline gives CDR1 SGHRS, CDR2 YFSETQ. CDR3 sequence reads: CASSLEPGEETQYF. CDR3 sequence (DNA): TGCGCCAGCAGCTTGGAACCGGGGGAGGAGACCCAGTACTTC. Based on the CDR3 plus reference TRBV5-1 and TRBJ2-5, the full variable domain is KAGVTQTPRYLIKTRGQQVTLSCSPISGHRSVSWYQQTPGQGLQFLFEYFSETQRNKGNFPGRFSGRQFSNSRSEMNVSTLELGDSALYLCASSLEPGEETQYFGPGTRLLVL.

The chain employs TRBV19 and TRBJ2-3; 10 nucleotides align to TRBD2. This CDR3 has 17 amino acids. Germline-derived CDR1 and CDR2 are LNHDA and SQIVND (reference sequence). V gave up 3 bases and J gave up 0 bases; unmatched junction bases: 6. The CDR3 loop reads CASSMAQTSGSTDTQYF. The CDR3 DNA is TGTGCCAGTAGTATGGCCCAGACTAGCGGGAGCACAGATACGCAGTATTTT.

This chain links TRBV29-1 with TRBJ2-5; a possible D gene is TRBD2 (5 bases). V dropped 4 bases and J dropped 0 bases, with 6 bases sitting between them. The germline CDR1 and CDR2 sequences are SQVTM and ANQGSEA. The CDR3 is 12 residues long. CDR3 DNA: TGCAGCGTTGTCGGGGACCAAGAGACCCAGTACTTC. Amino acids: CSVVGDQETQYF.

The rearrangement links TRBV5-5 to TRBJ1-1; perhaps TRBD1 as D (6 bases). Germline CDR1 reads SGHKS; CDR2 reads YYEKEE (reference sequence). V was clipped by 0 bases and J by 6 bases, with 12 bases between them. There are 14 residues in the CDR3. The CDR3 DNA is TGTGCCAGCAGCTTGGTGGATTACAGGGCTGAAGCTTTCTTT. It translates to CASSLVDYRAEAFF. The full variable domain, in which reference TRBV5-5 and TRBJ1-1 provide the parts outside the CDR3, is DAGVTQSPTHLIKTRGQQVTLRCSPISGHKSVSWYQQVLGQGPQFIFQYYEKEERGRGNFPDRFSARQFPNYSSELNVNALLLGDSALYLCASSLVDYRAEAFFGQGTRLTVV.